Following are 5 T cell receptor beta chains from one sample sequenced in a study of lymphopenia after photon versus proton radiotherapy. Profiling relied on immunoSEQ multiplex PCR, and the TCRdb table lists in-frame clones only, not all of them. The sample includes 65,000 or so clones, approximately 90% seen only once; the top ten take roughly 13%. The sample was peripheral blood, taken from a patient treated with proton-based radiotherapy. The origin of the receptors is a man aged 80 or over with esophageal cancer.

The chain links TRBV5-4 to TRBJ2-1; D is undetermined. The germline V gene has CDR1 SGHNT and CDR2 YYREEE (reference sequence). V was pared by 1 base and J by 9 bases, with 11 bases between. The CDR3 totals 13 residues. CDR3 sequence reads: CASSLLAVGEQFF. The CDR3 DNA sequence: TGTGCCAGCAGCTTGTTGGCGGTGGGTGAGCAGTTCTTC.

Regarding this clone: Other DNA sequences in the same sample also yield this CDR3. The V gene is TRBV19, the J gene TRBJ2-2; D tentatively reads TRBD1 or TRBD2 (7 bases each). The V end lost 5 bases, the J end lost 5 bases, and 15 bases lay between the germline ends. Germline values: CDR1 LNHDA, CDR2 SQIVND (reference sequence). CDR3 length equals 15 residues. The CDR3 bases are TGTGCCAGTAGTCCCCGACAGGGAGGGACCGGGGAGCTGTTTTTT. Protein sequence: CASSPRQGGTGELFF. Combining the CDR3 with reference TRBV19 and TRBJ2-2 gives the whole variable domain DGGITQSPKYLFRKEGQNVTLSCEQNLNHDAMYWYRQDPGQGLRLIYYSQIVNDFQKGDIAEGYSVSREKKESFPLTVTSAQKNPTAFYLCASSPRQGGTGELFFGEGSRLTVL.

V gene TRBV29-1 combines with J gene TRBJ1-6; D remains ambiguous. CDR1 and CDR2 from the germline V gene are SQVTM and ANQGSEA. Trimming took 6 bases from V and 8 from J, leaving 14 bases between them. The CDR3 spans 13 residues. CDR3 loop: CSVTGSGDSPLHF. As DNA, the CDR3 is TGCAGCGTCACCGGGTCTGGGGATTCACCCCTCCACTTT.

The genes are TRBV30 and TRBJ1-2; 9 positions agree with TRBD1. The CDR3 length is 14 residues. The J segment lost 8 bases and the V segment lost 8 bases, leaving 15 bases of the junction unmatched. Germline CDR1 GTSNPN, CDR2 SVGIG (reference sequence). CDR3 DNA: TGTGCCACCGCCGAACAACAGGGGGCCGGAGGCTACACCTTC. It specifies CATAEQQGAGGYTF.

This clone showed up just once. The rearrangement joins TRBV7-2 to TRBJ1-2; D not resolved. Trimming took 1 base from V and 5 from J, leaving 8 bases between them. CDR3 length: 13 amino acids. Per germline, CDR1 SGHTA and CDR2 FQGNSA. The CDR3 region has the DNA TGTGCCAGCAGCTTAGAATTAGGGTATGGCTACACCTTC. Translating gives CASSLELGYGYTF.